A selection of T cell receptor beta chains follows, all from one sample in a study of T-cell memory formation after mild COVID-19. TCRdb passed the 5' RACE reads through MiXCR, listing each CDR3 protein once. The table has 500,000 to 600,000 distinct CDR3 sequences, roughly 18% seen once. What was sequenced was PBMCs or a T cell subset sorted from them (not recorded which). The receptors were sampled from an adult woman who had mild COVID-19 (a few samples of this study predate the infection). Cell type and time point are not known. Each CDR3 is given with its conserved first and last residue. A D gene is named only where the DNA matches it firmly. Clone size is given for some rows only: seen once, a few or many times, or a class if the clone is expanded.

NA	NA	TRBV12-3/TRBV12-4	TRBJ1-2	CASSSSRGGGTSGYTF	TGTGCCAGCAGTTCCTCCCGCGGCGGGGGGACAAGTGGCTACACCTTC
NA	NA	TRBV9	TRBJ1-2	CASSVARANYGYTF	TGTGCCAGCAGCGTAGCGAGAGCCAACTATGGCTACACCTTC
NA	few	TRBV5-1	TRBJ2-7	CASSLVSGQSYEQYF	TGCGCCAGCAGCTTGGTCTCTGGACAGTCCTACGAGCAGTACTTC
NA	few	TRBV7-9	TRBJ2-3	CASSFVGNTDTQYF	TGTGCCAGCAGCTTTGTAGGTAACACAGATACGCAGTATTTT
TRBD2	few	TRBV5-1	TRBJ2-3	CASSLPAGTRQTDTQYF	TGCGCCAGCAGCTTGCCAGCCGGGACTAGGCAGACAGATACGCAGTATTTT
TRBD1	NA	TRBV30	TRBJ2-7	CAWSVRDRVPYEQYF	TGTGCCTGGAGTGTGAGAGACAGGGTCCCCTACGAGCAGTACTTC
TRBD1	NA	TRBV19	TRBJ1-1	CASSFWARGWGMNTEAFF	TGTGCCAGTTCTTTCTGGGCCAGGGGGTGGGGGATGAACACTGAAGCTTTCTTT
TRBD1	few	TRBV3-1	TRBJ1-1	CASSRSETGRGEAFF	TGTGCCAGCAGCCGATCTGAGACAGGGAGGGGTGAAGCTTTCTTT
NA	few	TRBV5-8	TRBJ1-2	CASSLGQTENVGYTF	TGTGCCAGCAGCTTGGGACAGACGGAGAACGTGGGCTACACCTTC
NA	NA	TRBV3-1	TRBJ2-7	CASSPWTVSSANSYEQYF	TGTGCCAGCAGCCCTTGGACAGTTTCAAGTGCCAACTCCTACGAGCAGTACTTC
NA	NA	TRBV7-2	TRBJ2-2	CASSWTIVINGVELFF	TGTGCCAGCAGCTGGACTATAGTGATAAATGGGGTGGAGCTGTTTTTT
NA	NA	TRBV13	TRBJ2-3	CASTLGAGFTDTQYF	TGTGCCAGCACCTTGGGGGCGGGGTTCACAGATACGCAGTATTTT
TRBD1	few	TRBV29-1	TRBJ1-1	CSVAGQPDMNTEAFF	TGCAGCGTGGCGGGACAGCCGGACATGAACACTGAAGCTTTCTTT
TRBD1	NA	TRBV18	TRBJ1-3	CASSPLDRNPSGNTIYF	TGTGCCAGCTCACCACTGGACAGGAACCCCTCTGGAAACACCATATATTTT
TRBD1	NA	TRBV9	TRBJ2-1	CASSPETGGAYNEQFF	TGTGCCAGCAGCCCCGAGACAGGGGGCGCCTACAATGAGCAGTTCTTC
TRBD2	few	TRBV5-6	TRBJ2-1	CASSLALTSGRQNEQFF	TGTGCCAGCAGCTTGGCCCTGACTAGCGGGAGACAAAATGAGCAGTTCTTC
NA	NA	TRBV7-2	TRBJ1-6	CASSRDTSPLHF	TGTGCCAGCAGCCGAGACACGTCACCCCTCCACTTT
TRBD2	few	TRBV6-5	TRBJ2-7	CASRVGVAGSSSYEQYF	TGTGCCAGCAGAGTCGGGGTAGCGGGATCGAGCTCCTACGAGCAGTACTTC
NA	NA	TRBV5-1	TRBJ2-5	CASSHRVATQETQYF	TGCGCCAGCAGCCACCGGGTAGCGACACAAGAGACCCAGTACTTC
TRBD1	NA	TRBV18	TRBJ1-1	CASSLRDRVTEAFF	TGTGCCAGCTCACTCCGGGACAGGGTTACTGAAGCTTTCTTT
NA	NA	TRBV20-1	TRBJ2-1	CSASPPGWSNEQFF	TGCAGTGCTAGTCCTCCAGGGTGGAGCAATGAGCAGTTCTTC
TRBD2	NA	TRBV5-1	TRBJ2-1	CASSRAGDLNEQFF	TGCGCCAGCAGCCGGGCGGGGGACCTCAATGAGCAGTTCTTC
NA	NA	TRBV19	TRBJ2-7	CASSMGVYEQYF	TGTGCCAGTAGTATGGGGGTCTACGAGCAGTACTTC
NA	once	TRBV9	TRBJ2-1	CASSVGENYNEQFF	TGTGCCAGCAGCGTAGGCGAGAACTACAATGAGCAGTTCTTC
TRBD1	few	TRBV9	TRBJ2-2	CASNHGTGYGELFF	TGTGCCAGCAACCACGGGACAGGGTACGGGGAGCTGTTTTTT
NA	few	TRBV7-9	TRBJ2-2	CASSQGQSAGELFF	TGTGCCAGCAGCCAAGGACAGAGCGCCGGGGAGCTGTTTTTT
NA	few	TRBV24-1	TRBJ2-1	CATSDPFRGSYNEQFF	TGTGCCACCAGTGACCCTTTCCGGGGCTCCTACAATGAGCAGTTCTTC
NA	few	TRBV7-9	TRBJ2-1	CASSPPEGRSFDEQFF	TGTGCCAGCAGCCCCCCCGAGGGGAGGTCTTTCGATGAGCAGTTCTTC
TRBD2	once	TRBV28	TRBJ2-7	CASSISGRRGEQYF	TGTGCCAGCAGTATTAGCGGGAGGCGAGGGGAGCAGTACTTC
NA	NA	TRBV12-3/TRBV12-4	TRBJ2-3	CASTPGDTQYF	TGTGCCAGCACCCCCGGAGATACGCAGTATTTT
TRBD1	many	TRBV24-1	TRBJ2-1	CATSDPGTGGLDEQFF	TGTGCCACCAGTGACCCCGGGACAGGGGGACTCGATGAGCAGTTCTTC
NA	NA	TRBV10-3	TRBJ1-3	CAISGASSGNTIYF	TGTGCCATCAGTGGGGCGAGCTCTGGAAACACCATATATTTT
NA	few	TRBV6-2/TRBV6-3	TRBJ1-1	CASSYSGGDTEAFF	TGTGCCAGCAGTTACTCCGGGGGGGACACTGAAGCTTTCTTT
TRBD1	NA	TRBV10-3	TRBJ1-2	CAIHRDRGVLYGYTF	TGTGCCATCCACCGGGACAGGGGGGTCCTCTATGGCTACACCTTC
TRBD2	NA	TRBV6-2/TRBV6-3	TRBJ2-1	CASSIRRTSVTYNEQFF	TGTGCCAGCAGTATAAGGAGGACTAGTGTAACCTACAATGAGCAGTTCTTC
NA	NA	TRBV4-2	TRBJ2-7	CASSQDWAPTGFSYEQYF	TGTGCCAGCAGCCAAGATTGGGCCCCGACAGGATTCTCCTACGAGCAGTACTTC
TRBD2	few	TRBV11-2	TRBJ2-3	CASSPTRGAGYDTQYF	TGTGCCAGCAGCCCTACGCGGGGAGCGGGATATGATACGCAGTATTTT
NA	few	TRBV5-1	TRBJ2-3	CASSLEATSDTQYF	TGCGCCAGCAGCTTGGAGGCTACATCTGATACGCAGTATTTT
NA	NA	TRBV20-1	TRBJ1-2	CSARDPGVAGGYTF	TGCAGTGCTAGAGATCCAGGGGTGGCGGGTGGCTACACCTTC
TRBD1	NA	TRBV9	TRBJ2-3	CASSPGTVGSSTDTQYF	TGTGCCAGCAGCCCCGGGACAGTGGGATCTAGCACAGATACGCAGTATTTT
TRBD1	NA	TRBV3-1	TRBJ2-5	CASSHRGRLETQYF	TGTGCCAGCAGCCACAGGGGGCGCTTAGAGACCCAGTACTTC
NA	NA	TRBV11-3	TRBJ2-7	CASSLELSPEQYF	TGTGCCAGCAGCTTAGAACTTTCCCCGGAGCAGTACTTC
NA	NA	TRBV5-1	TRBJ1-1	CASSLGLAHPREEEAFF	TGCGCCAGCAGCTTGGGGCTTGCCCACCCGAGGGAAGAAGAAGCTTTCTTT
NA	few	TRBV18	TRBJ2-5	CASSPPLKETQYF	TGTGCCAGCTCACCGCCCCTAAAAGAGACCCAGTACTTC
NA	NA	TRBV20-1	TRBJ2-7	CSARGRISYEQYF	TGCAGTGCTAGAGGTCGAATCTCCTACGAGCAGTACTTC
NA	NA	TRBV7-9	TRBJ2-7	CASSQQSYEQYF	TGTGCCAGCAGCCAGCAATCCTACGAGCAGTACTTC
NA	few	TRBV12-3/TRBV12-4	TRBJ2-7	CASSLGSQLSYEQYF	TGTGCCAGCAGTTTAGGCAGCCAACTATCCTACGAGCAGTACTTC